This is a list of T cell receptor beta chains from one sample in a study of graft-versus-host responses after intestinal transplantation. Produced via immunoSEQ multiplex PCR; TCRdb's table is partial and in-frame only. The sample includes fewer than 95,000 clones, just over 90% of them seen just once. Antigen specificity for these receptors is unknown. The sequencing used unstimulated CD8+ T cells sorted from spleen or lymph node cells, collected before intestinal transplant. These receptors were collected from a human donor who received an intestinal transplant. CDR3s include the opening cysteine and the closing phenylalanine or tryptophan. A D gene is named only where the DNA matches it firmly. For some rows the clone size is stated as once, few or many, or as a class when expanded; others skip it.

D gene	clone size	V gene	J gene	CDR3 DNA	CDR3 protein
-	-	TRBV4-3	TRBJ1-1	TGCGCCAGCAGCCAAGATGGAGAAAAAGCTTTCTTT	CASSQDGEKAFF
TRBD2	-	TRBV10-3	TRBJ2-5	TGTGCCATCAGCCCCACCACTAGCGGGGGGGCACCAGAGACCCAGTACTTC	CAISPTTSGGAPETQYF
-	-	TRBV19	TRBJ2-5	TGTGCCAGTAGTATATATAGGGGGCAAGAGACCCAGTACTTC	CASSIYRGQETQYF
TRBD2	-	TRBV4-1	TRBJ2-1	TGCGCCAGCAGCCAAGACCTTCCTAGCGGGGGGTGGAATGAGCAGTTCTTC	CASSQDLPSGGWNEQFF
TRBD1	-	TRBV7-9	TRBJ1-1	TGTGCCAGCAGCCAGACAGGGAACAAACCAAACACTGAAGCTTTCTTT	CASSQTGNKPNTEAFF
-	-	TRBV6-1	TRBJ2-5	TGTGCCAGCAGTGGCAGGGACCAAGAGACCCAGTACTTC	CASSGRDQETQYF
TRBD1	once	TRBV18	TRBJ1-2	TGTGCCAGCTCACCACCGGGGCAGGGGGCCTATGGCTACACCTTC	CASSPPGQGAYGYTF
TRBD1	once	TRBV5-1	TRBJ1-1	TGCGCCAGCAGCCCTTTCAGGATCCAGGGGGCGGACACTGAAGCTTTCTTT	CASSPFRIQGADTEAFF
TRBD1	-	TRBV9	TRBJ2-2	TGTGCCAGCAGCGTAGTTGGGACAGGTAGTGGGGAGCTGTTTTTT	CASSVVGTGSGELFF
TRBD2	once	TRBV30	TRBJ2-3	TGTGCCTGGAGTGTAAACGGGGGGGCGGATACGCAGTATTTT	CAWSVNGGADTQYF
-	-	TRBV30	TRBJ1-5	TGTGCCTGGAGTGTGGACAGCAGCAATCAGCCCCAGCATTTT	CAWSVDSSNQPQHF
-	-	TRBV30	TRBJ1-1	TGTGCCTTGCAGCAGGAGAACACTGAAGCTTTCTTT	CALQQENTEAFF
-	-	TRBV14	TRBJ1-1	TGTGCCAGCAGCCTGCTGGGGACAACCGAAGCTTTCTTT	CASSLLGTTEAFF
-	-	TRBV11-2	TRBJ2-1	TGTGCCAGCAGCTTTTCCGCAGGGGCCTACAATGAGCAGTTCTTC	CASSFSAGAYNEQFF
TRBD1	-	TRBV6-5	TRBJ2-1	TGTGCCAGCAGTTACGGACAGGGGTCCAATGAGCAGTTCTTC	CASSYGQGSNEQFF
TRBD1	-	TRBV7-9	TRBJ2-7	TGTGCCAGCAGCCCTCGGACAGGGGGCAACGAGCAGTACTTC	CASSPRTGGNEQYF
-	-	TRBV6-6	TRBJ2-7	TGTGCCAGCAGTCCCGGGTTTCCTTACGAGCAGTACTTC	CASSPGFPYEQYF
-	-	TRBV7-6	TRBJ2-5	TGTGCCAGCAGCTTCCCGAGGGGGGGAACTGAGGAGACCCAGTACTTC	CASSFPRGGTEETQYF
-	-	TRBV7-8	TRBJ2-6	TGTGCCAGCAGCGTCCCTCTGAGTGCGGCCAACGTCCTGACTTTC	CASSVPLSAANVLTF
-	-	TRBV4-3	TRBJ2-7	TGCGCCAGCAGCCAAGATGCGACAGACGGCTCCTACGAGCAGTACTTC	CASSQDATDGSYEQYF
TRBD1	-	TRBV4-3	TRBJ2-3	TGCGCCAGCAGCCAAGATCGGGCAGGGGGCCTCACAGATACGCAGTATTTT	CASSQDRAGGLTDTQYF
-	once	TRBV27	TRBJ1-1	TGTGCCAGCAGTTGGGACATTCAGTCACCAGCTTTCTTT	CASSWDIQSPAFF
-	once	TRBV29-1	TRBJ1-2	TGCAGCGTTGCAGGAGGGTATGGCTACACCTTC	CSVAGGYGYTF
TRBD1	-	TRBV27	TRBJ2-3	TGTGCCAGCGGAGTTGTTGGGACAGGGGGGTACACAGATACGCAGTATTTT	CASGVVGTGGYTDTQYF
TRBD1	once	TRBV5-6	TRBJ2-7	TGTGCCAGCAGCTTGGGGACAGGGAGTTTGGACGAGCAGTACTTC	CASSLGTGSLDEQYF
-	-	TRBV10-1	TRBJ2-1	TGCGCCAGCAGTGAATACGTAGGTGGAGGGCCGCAGTTCTTC	CASSEYVGGGPQFF
TRBD2	-	TRBV2	TRBJ2-7	TGTGCCACCTCACTAGGAGCGGGGGTTTCCTCCTACGAGCAGTACTTC	CATSLGAGVSSYEQYF
-	-	TRBV10-3	TRBJ1-2	TGTGCCATCAGTGAAGGGGGGGTCTATGGCTACACCTTC	CAISEGGVYGYTF
-	-	TRBV4-2	TRBJ1-5	TGTGCCAGCAGCCAAGACCAGGGAATTAATAGCAATCAGCCCCAGCATTTT	CASSQDQGINSNQPQHF
-	-	TRBV4-1	TRBJ1-5	TGCGCCAGCAGCCAAGTCTCAGGGGATCAGCCCCAGCATTTT	CASSQVSGDQPQHF
TRBD2	-	TRBV9	TRBJ2-2	TGTGCCAGCAGCAAACCTAGCGGTCCCGGGGAGCTGTTTTTT	CASSKPSGPGELFF
TRBD1	-	TRBV10-2	TRBJ1-1	TGCGCCAGCAGTACAGCCTCAAGTGGACAGGGAGGAGGAACTGAAGCTTTCTTT	CASSTASSGQGGGTEAFF
TRBD1	-	TRBV4-1	TRBJ2-7	TGCGCCAGCAGCCCCGACCGAGAACAGGGGAACCCTACGCAGCAGTACTTC	CASSPDREQGNPTQQYF
-	-	TRBV19	TRBJ2-3	TGTGCCAGTAGTATAGGGGGCGCGGCAGATACGCAGTATTTT	CASSIGGAADTQYF
TRBD2	-	TRBV11-2	TRBJ2-3	TGTGCCAGCAGCTCACAAGCGGGGGGGCCTCTAGATACGCAGTATTTT	CASSSQAGGPLDTQYF
-	-	TRBV30	TRBJ1-1	TGTGCCTGGAGTATCGGCACTGAAGCTTTCTTT	CAWSIGTEAFF
TRBD2	once	TRBV29-1	TRBJ2-1	TGCAGCGTCCCCCACCCGGGAGGTGAGCAGTTCTTC	CSVPHPGGEQFF
-	-	TRBV4-3	TRBJ1-1	TGCGCCAGCAGCCAGAATCCAGGTTGGAACACTGAAGCTTTCTTT	CASSQNPGWNTEAFF
TRBD1	-	TRBV25-1	TRBJ2-3	TGTGCCAGCAGCCTGGGACAGGGCGTTGGCACAGATACGCAGTATTTT	CASSLGQGVGTDTQYF
TRBD1	few	TRBV27	TRBJ2-2	TGTGCCAGCAGTCCAAACCAGGGGGCCGGCACCGGGGAGCTGTTTTTT	CASSPNQGAGTGELFF
-	few	TRBV2	TRBJ2-7	TGTGCCAGCAGTGTAGTCTCCTACGAGCAGTACTTC	CASSVVSYEQYF
TRBD1	-	TRBV7-9	TRBJ2-4	TGTGCCAGCAGCTTAGCGGCAGGGGGAAGCGACATTCAGTACTTC	CASSLAAGGSDIQYF
TRBD1	-	TRBV6-5	TRBJ2-7	TGTGCCACCTCAGGGTGGCAGGGGGAACACGAGCAGTACTTC	CATSGWQGEHEQYF
-	-	TRBV7-9	TRBJ1-1	TGTGCCAGCAGCTTCATTACACGCCAGGGGACTGAAGCTTTCTTT	CASSFITRQGTEAFF